The source of this TCR beta chain is a study of cytotoxic CD8 clonotypes in ibrutinib-treated CLL. The wider study: The authors obtained response samples at a median of about eleven months of treatment, range 6 to 36. Study-wide findings and caveats: Among the clonotypes, public ones were uncommon and contracted or held stable on treatment. Patients showed higher baseline clonality than age-matched healthy donors, and it tracked circulating CD8+ T-cell counts.

Germline V gives CDR1 MNHNS, CDR2 SASEGT. The CDR3 is 17 residues long. The V gene lost 0 bases and the J gene lost 7 bases, with 21 bases spanning the gap. A few counts support this clone. Its specificity is not known. Profiling relied on immunoSEQ multiplex PCR, and the TCRdb table lists in-frame clones only, not all of them. The sample lists just over 200,000 clones, nearly 80% seen once, with around 10% in the top ten. The source of this sequence is a human donor with chronic lymphocytic leukemia. The chain is built from TRBV6-1 and TRBJ1-2; possible D gene TRBD1, 5 bases. The material sequenced was PBMCs, taken after 12 months of ibrutinib treatment. DNA of the CDR3: TGTGCCAGCAGTGAAGCGCTTAGGGGACGTCCGGGAGCTGGCTACACCTTC. Its protein product is CASSEALRGRPGAGYTF.